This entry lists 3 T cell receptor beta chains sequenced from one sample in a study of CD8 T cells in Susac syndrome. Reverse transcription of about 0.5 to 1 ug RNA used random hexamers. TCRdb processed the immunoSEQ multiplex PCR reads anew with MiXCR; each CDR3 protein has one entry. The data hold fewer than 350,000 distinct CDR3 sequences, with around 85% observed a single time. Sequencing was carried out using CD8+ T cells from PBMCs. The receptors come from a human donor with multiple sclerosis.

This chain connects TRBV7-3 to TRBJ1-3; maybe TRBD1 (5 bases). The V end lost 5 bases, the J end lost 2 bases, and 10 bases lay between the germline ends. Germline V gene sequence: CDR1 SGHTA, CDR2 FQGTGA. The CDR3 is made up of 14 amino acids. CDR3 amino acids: CASSPGGTGNTIYF. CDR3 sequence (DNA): TGTGCCAGCAGCCCGGGGGGGACTGGAAACACCATATATTTT.

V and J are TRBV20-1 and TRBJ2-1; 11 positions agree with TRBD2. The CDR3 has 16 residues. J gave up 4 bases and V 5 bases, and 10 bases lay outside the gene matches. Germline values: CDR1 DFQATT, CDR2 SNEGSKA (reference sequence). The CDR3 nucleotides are TGCAGTGCTTTTAGCGGGAGGGCCTTCACATACAATGAGCAGTTCTTC. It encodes CSAFSGRAFTYNEQFF.

In DNA, the CDR3 is TGTGCCAGCAGCTCCGGACAGGGTCGACCATCCCCGTACGAGCAGTACTTC. It translates to CASSSGQGRPSPYEQYF. The V and J genes are TRBV7-9 and TRBJ2-7, with 8 nucleotides matching TRBD1. The CDR3 extends over 17 amino acids. J was trimmed by 4 bases and V by 4 bases; bases with no gene match: 15. Per germline, CDR1 SEHNR and CDR2 FQNEAQ (reference sequence).